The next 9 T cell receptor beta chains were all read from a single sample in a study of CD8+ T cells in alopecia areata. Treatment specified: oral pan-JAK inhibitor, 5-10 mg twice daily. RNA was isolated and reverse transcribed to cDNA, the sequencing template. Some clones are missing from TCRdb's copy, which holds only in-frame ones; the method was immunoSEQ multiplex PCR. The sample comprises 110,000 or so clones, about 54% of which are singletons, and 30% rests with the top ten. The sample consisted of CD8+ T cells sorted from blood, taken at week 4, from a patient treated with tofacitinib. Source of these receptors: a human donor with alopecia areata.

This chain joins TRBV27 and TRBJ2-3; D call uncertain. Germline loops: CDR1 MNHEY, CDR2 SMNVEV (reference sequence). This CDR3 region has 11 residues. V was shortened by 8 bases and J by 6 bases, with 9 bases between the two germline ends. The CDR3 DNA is TGTGCCAGCGGCCCGTCGGATACGCAGTATTTT. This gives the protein CASGPSDTQYF.

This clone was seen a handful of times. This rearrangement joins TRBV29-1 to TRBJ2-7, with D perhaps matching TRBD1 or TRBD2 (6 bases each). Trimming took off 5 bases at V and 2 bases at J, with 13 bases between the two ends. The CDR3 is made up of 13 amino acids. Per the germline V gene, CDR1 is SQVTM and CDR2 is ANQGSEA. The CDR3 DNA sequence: TGCAGCGTTCGAGGAGGGGACACCTACGAGCAGTACTTC. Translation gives CSVRGGDTYEQYF.

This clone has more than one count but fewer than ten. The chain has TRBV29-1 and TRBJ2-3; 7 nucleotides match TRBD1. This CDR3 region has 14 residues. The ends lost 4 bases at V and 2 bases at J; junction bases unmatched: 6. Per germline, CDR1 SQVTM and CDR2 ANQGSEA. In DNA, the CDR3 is TGCAGCGTTGGGGGGCAGGGGGACACAGATACGCAGTATTTT. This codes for CSVGGQGDTDTQYF.

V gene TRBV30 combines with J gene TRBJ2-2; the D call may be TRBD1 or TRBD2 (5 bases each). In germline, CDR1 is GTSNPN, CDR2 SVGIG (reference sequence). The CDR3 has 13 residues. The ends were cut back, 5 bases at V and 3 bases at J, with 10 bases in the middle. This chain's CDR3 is CAWATGHTGELFF. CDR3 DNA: TGTGCCTGGGCAACGGGGCACACCGGGGAGCTGTTTTTT.

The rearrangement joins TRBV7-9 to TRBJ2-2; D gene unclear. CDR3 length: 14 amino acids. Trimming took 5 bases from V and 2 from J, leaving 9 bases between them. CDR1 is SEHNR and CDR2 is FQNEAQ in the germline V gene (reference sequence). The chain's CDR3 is CASSIDTNTGELFF. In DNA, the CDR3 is TGTGCCAGCAGCATTGACACCAACACCGGGGAGCTGTTTTTT.

The CDR3 loop reads CAWNPEIPAFF. The CDR3 nucleotides read TGTGCCTGGAACCCAGAAATACCCGCTTTCTTT. The V call is TRBV30, the J call TRBJ1-1; D is undetermined. The germline V gene has CDR1 GTSNPN and CDR2 SVGIG (reference sequence). V gave up 4 bases and J gave up 11 bases, with 14 bases separating them. The CDR3 loop spans 11 amino acids.

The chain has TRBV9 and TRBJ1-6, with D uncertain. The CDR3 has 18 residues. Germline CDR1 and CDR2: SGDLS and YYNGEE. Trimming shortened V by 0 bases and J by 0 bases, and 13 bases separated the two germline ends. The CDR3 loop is CASSVGSGSPSYNSPLHF. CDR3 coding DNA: TGTGCCAGCAGCGTAGGGTCAGGATCCCCCTCCTATAATTCACCCCTCCACTTT.

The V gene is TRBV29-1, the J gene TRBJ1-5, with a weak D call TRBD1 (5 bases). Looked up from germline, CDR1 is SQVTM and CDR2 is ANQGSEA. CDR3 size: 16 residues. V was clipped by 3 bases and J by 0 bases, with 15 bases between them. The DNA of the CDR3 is TGCAGCGTTGATTGGGGGTCAGGAGCTAGCAATCAGCCCCAGCATTTT. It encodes CSVDWGSGASNQPQHF.

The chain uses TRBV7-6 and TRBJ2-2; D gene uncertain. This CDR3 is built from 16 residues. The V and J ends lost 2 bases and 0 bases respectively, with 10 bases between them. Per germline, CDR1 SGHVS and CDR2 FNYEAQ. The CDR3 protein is CASSLSGHANTGELFF. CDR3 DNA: TGTGCCAGCAGCTTATCTGGGCATGCGAACACCGGGGAGCTGTTTTTT. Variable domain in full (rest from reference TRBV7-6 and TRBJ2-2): GAGVSQSPRYKVTKRGQDVALRCDPISGHVSLYWYRQALGQGPEFLTYFNYEAQQDKSGLPNDRFSAERPEGSISTLTIQRTEQRDSAMYRCASSLSGHANTGELFFGEGSRLTVL.